What follows is one TCR beta chain and its context. Antigen: not known. PCR involved 60 Vbeta and 13 Jbeta primers. How the authors handled the data: Approximately 11 million shared chains were among the about 80 million unique TCR beta chains that a later analysis counted. Clones were sequenced by immunoSEQ multiplex PCR, and TCRdb holds only the in-frame ones, with some missing. The V and J calls and clone size come from that table; D and trimming were worked out from the DNA. The profile shows 110,000 to 150,000 clones, about 79% of them singletons. The record originates from a study of cytomegalovirus exposure and HLA in healthy donors. Study results and limitations: A later analysis linked a missense DCLRE1C variant to TCR beta V- and J-gene trimming.

The TCR originated in a male donor in good health and CMV-seronegative. The specimen sequenced was PBMCs.

The CDR3 DNA reads TGTGCCAGCACCACCAGAGGGGGCAGCTCCTACGAGCAGTACTTC. Translating it yields CASTTRGGSSYEQYF. The chain carries TRBV28 and TRBJ2-7, with TRBD1 matching 7 bases. CDR1 MDHEN and CDR2 SYDVKM come from the germline V gene. This CDR3 comprises 15 residues. V lost 7 bases to trimming and J lost 0 bases; unmatched junction nucleotides: 9.